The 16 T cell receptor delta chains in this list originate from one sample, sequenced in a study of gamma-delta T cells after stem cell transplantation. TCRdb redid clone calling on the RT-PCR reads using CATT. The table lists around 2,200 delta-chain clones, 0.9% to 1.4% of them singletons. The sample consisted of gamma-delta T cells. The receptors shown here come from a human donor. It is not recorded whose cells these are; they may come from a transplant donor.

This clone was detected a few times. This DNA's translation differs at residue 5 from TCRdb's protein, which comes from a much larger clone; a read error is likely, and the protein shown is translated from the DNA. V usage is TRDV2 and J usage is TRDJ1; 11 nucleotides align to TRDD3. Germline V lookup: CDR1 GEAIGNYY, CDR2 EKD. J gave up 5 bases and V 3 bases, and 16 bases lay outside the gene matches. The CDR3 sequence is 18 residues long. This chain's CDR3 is CACDFLGGYAPFGDKLIF. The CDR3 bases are TGTGCCTGTGACTTCCTTGGGGGATACGCCCCGTTCGGAGATAAACTCATCTTT.

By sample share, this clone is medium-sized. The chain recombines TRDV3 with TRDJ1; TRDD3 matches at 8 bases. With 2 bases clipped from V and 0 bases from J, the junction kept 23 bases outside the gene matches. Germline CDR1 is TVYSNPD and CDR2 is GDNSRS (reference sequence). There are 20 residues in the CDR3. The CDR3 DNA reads TGTGCCTTTTATGGGGTACCCTCTAGGTCTGGGGGACCGTACACCGATAAACTCATCTTT. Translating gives CAFYGVPSRSGGPYTDKLIF. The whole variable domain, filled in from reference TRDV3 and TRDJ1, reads CDKVTQSSPDQTVASGSEVVLLCTYDTVYSNPDLFWYRIRPDYSFQFVFYGDNSRSEGADFTQGRFSVKHILTQKAFHLVISPVRTEDSATYYCAFYGVPSRSGGPYTDKLIFGKGTRVTVEP.

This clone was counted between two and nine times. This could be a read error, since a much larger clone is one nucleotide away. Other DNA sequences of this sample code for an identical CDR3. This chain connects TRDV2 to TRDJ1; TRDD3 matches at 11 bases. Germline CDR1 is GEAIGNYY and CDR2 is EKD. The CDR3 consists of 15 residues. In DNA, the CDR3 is TGTGCCTGTGACGGAGTGGGGGATACGGCCGACAAACTCATCTTT. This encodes CACDGVGDTADKLIF.

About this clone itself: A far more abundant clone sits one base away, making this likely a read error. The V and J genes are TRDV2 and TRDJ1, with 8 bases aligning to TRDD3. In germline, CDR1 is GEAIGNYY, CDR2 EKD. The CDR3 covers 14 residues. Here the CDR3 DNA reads TGTGCCTGTGACGTACTGGGGGCCGCCGATAAACCCATCTTT. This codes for CACDVLGAADKPIF.

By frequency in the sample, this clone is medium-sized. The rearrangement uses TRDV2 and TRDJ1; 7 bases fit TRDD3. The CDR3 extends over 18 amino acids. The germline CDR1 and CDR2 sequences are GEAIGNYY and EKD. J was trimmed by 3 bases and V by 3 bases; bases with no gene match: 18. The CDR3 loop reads CACDPGLLGGGSSDKLIF. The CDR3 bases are TGTGCCTGTGACCCGGGGCTTTTAGGGGGGGGATCCTCCGATAAACTCATCTTT.

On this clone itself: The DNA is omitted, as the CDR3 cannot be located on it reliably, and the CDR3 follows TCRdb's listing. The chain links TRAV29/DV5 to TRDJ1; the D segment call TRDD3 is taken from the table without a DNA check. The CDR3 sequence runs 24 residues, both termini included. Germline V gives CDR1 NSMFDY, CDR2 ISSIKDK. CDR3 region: CSVLLCRFLGAGGYALRTGVKLIF.

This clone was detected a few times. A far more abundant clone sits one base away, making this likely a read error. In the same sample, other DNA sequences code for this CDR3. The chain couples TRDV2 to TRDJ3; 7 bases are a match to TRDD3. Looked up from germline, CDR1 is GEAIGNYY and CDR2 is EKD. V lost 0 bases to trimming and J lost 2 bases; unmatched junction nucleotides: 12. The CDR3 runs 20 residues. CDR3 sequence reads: CACDTGELGARAWDTRQMFF. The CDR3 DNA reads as TGTGCCTGTGACACCGGGGAGCTGGGGGCTCGCGCCTGGGACACCCGACAGATGTTTTTC.

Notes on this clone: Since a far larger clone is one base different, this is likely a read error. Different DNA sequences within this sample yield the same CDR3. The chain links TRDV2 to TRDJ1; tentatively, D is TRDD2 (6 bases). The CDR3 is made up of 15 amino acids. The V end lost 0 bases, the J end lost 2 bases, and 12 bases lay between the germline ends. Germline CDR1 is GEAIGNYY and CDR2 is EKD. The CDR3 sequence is CACDTIVPSTDKLIF. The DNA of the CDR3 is TGTGCCTGTGACACCATCGTTCCTAGTACCGATAAACTCATCTTT.

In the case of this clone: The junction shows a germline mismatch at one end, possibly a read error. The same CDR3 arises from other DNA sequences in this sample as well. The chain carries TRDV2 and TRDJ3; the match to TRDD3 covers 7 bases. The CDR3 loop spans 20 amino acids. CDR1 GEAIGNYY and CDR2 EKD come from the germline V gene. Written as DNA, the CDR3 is TGTGCCTGTGACACCGGGGAGCTGGGGGCTCGCGCCTGGGACACCCGGCAGATGTTTTTC. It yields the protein CACDTGELGARAWDTRQMFF.

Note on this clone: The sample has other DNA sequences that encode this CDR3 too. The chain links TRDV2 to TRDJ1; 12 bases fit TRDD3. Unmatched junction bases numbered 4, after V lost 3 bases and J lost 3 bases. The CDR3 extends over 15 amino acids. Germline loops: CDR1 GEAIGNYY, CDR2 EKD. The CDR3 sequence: CACDRLGDTADKLIF. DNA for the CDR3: TGTGCCTGTGACCGGCTGGGGGATACGGCCGATAAACTCATCTTT.

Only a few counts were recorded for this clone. Here the CDR3 DNA reads TGTGCCTGTGACTCGCTACTGGGGGTGTACACCGATAAACTCATCTTT. Translation: CACDSLLGVYTDKLIF. The chain links TRDV2 to TRDJ1; TRDD3 matches at 8 bases. Germline-derived CDR1 and CDR2 are GEAIGNYY and EKD. CDR3 length equals 16 residues. The V gene end was trimmed by 3 bases and the J gene end by 0 bases; junction bases not matched to a gene: 8.

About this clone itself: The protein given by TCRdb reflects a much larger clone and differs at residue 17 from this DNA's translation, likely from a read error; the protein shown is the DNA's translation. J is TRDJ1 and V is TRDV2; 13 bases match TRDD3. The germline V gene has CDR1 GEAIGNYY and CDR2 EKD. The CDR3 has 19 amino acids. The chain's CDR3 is CACDVILGDTQERTDKPIF. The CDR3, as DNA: TGTGCCTGTGACGTTATACTGGGGGATACGCAGGAAAGGACCGATAAACCCATCTTT.

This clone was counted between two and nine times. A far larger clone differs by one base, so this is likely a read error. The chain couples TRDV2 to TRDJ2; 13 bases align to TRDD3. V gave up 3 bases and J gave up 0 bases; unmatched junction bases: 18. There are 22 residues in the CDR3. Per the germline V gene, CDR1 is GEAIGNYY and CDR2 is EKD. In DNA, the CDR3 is TGTGCCTGTGACGGCCTTCCTCCGATATTACTGGGGGATACGGCTTTGACAGCACAACTCTTCTTT. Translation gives CACDGLPPILLGDTALTAQLFF.

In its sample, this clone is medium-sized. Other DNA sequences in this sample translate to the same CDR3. CDR3 loop: CACDSLLGERKLIF. The CDR3 coding sequence is TGTGCCTGTGACAGTCTACTGGGGGAAAGAAAACTCATCTTT. The V gene is TRDV2, the J gene TRDJ1; 9 positions match TRDD3. The CDR3 totals 14 residues. V trimming: 2 bases; J trimming: 8 bases; junction bases outside the gene matches: 8. CDR1 GEAIGNYY and CDR2 EKD come from the germline V gene.

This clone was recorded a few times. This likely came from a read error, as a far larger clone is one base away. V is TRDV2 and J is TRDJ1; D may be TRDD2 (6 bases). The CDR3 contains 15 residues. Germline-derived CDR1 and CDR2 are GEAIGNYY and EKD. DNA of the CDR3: TGTGCCTGTGACACCATCGTTCCTAGCACCAATAAACTCATCTTT. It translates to CACDTIVPSTNKLIF.

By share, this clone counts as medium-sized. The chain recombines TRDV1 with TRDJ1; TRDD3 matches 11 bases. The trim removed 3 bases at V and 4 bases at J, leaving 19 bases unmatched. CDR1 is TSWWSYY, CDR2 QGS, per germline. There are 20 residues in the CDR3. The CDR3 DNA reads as TGTGCTCTTGGGGACGCACTTCCCTACTGGGGGATAAACTTCGGCGATAAACTCATCTTT. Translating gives CALGDALPYWGINFGDKLIF.